Sequencing of this T cell receptor beta chain was carried out in a study of post-analysis software for immune sequencing data. Study results and caveats: Controls showed lower frequencies than patients for five TRBV segments, and TRBV5-6, TRBV5-1 and TRBV20-1 were among these.

cDNA libraries for TCR beta contained unique molecular identifiers. TCRdb reprocessed the PCR reads with MiXCR, giving one entry per CDR3 protein. Altogether about 540,000 distinct CDR3 sequences are present, around 31% being singletons, with the ten largest covering 4.5% to 7.5%. Comment on this clonotype: What it binds is unknown.

The V gene lost 6 bases and the J gene lost 0 bases, with 11 bases spanning the gap. CDR1 is DFQATT and CDR2 is SNEGSKA in the germline V gene (reference sequence). The CDR3 is 13 residues long. Sequencing was performed on blood. This TCR was recovered from a girl younger than 18 with multiple sclerosis. The V gene is TRBV20-1, the J gene TRBJ1-1, with unresolved D. CDR3 loop: CSATSGLNTEAFF. In DNA, the CDR3 is TGCAGTGCCACCTCGGGGTTGAACACTGAAGCTTTCTTT.